These T cell receptor beta chains were read from a single sample in a study of blood T cell repertoires in COVID-19. Using immunoSEQ multiplex PCR, the repertoire was profiled, and TCRdb retains in-frame clones only, with some absent. The data contain approximately 120,000 clones, around 85% of them singletons. Sequencing used peripheral blood. Receptors originate from a woman older than 75 with COVID-19, enrolled during active disease. The CDR3 runs from the conserved cysteine through the conserved F or W. Fields, in order: V gene, D gene, J gene, CDR3 protein. A D gene is named only where the DNA matches it firmly.

TRBV19,TRBD1,TRBJ2-7,CASSIGLGQGEQYF
TRBV9,NA,TRBJ2-3,CASSVYNGAGGTDTQYF
TRBV19,TRBD2,TRBJ2-2,CASILSGRPFSELFF
TRBV11-3,NA,TRBJ1-1,CASSLGGRGFSTEAFF
TRBV2,TRBD1,TRBJ1-2,CASILIRDSVTNYGYTF
TRBV2,NA,TRBJ2-5,CASSVKRQGQTQYF
TRBV7-2,NA,TRBJ2-7,CASSLERVSYEQYF
TRBV6-1,NA,TRBJ2-7,CASNEASSYEQYF
TRBV4-2,TRBD2,TRBJ2-1,CASSQYTSGGVDEQFF
TRBV28,NA,TRBJ1-2,CASSIAGNYGYTF
TRBV14,NA,TRBJ2-3,CASSQFNTADTQYF
TRBV18,TRBD1,TRBJ1-1,CASSEGANTEAFF
TRBV7-8,NA,TRBJ1-6,CASSLKQVGDSPLHF
TRBV18,TRBD2,TRBJ2-1,CASSSGLDNNEQFF
TRBV27,TRBD1,TRBJ1-6,CASSISPDRANSPLHF
TRBV7-9,TRBD1,TRBJ2-5,CASSLGTGFGETQYF
TRBV6-5,NA,TRBJ2-2,CASSYLASGELFF
TRBV5-1,NA,TRBJ2-1,CASSLRGGGSSYNEQFF
TRBV3-1/TRBV3-2,NA,TRBJ1-1,CASSQVGGLANTEAFF
TRBV29-1,TRBD2,TRBJ2-2,CSVQTSGSVTGELFF
TRBV11-3,NA,TRBJ2-7,CASSLGRLGGEQYF
TRBV6-5,TRBD1,TRBJ2-5,CASRGWGQGQETQYF
TRBV15,NA,TRBJ1-2,CATSIGGNGYTF
TRBV29-1,NA,TRBJ1-1,CSVIQGTAFF
TRBV10-3,NA,TRBJ1-2,CAISDRSHNYGYTF
TRBV6-1,TRBD2,TRBJ2-2,CASSETAGATGELFF
TRBV4-3,NA,TRBJ2-1,CASSQDRTDYNEQFF
TRBV5-6,TRBD1,TRBJ2-5,CASSSGTGPFTGSEETQYF
TRBV19,TRBD2,TRBJ2-1,CASSRLAGAFSYNEQFF
TRBV28,NA,TRBJ1-2,CASSLRRDGYTF
TRBV7-9,TRBD1,TRBJ2-7,CASSRGDRRDRGTEQYF
TRBV19,TRBD1,TRBJ1-6,CASSIRDRGSPLHF
TRBV13,NA,TRBJ1-4,CASSSPRESEKLFF
TRBV6-5,NA,TRBJ1-1,CASSYLDAVSAEAFF
TRBV11-3,TRBD2,TRBJ2-3,CASSSGTSGGTDTQYF
TRBV9,TRBD2,TRBJ2-1,CASSVTGTTYNEQFF
TRBV19,NA,TRBJ1-1,CASSINRLTASEAFF
TRBV6-1,NA,TRBJ2-3,CASSEKRTDTQYF
TRBV5-1,TRBD2,TRBJ2-2,CASSLSGRDTGELFF
TRBV3-1/TRBV3-2,NA,TRBJ1-5,CASSQGGKGWSQHF
TRBV5-4,TRBD2,TRBJ2-5,CASSPRGGGFGETQYF